Below, one T cell receptor beta chain is given with its context. Time point described: newly diagnosed GD, antithyroid drugs for less than 3 months. The authors made the TCR library using RNA they extracted from PBMCs. The data derive from a study of regulatory T cells in long-lasting Graves disease. V lost 2 bases, J lost 4 bases, and 11 bases lay in between. This CDR3 has 14 residues. HTBI primers from iRepertoire and Arm-PCR of CDR3 regions yielded the TCR beta libraries. TCRdb reprocessed the multiplex PCR reads via MiXCR and lists one record per CDR3 protein. The sample has about 470,000 distinct CDR3 sequences; around 15% are singletons. These data were likewise used in another study, on T cells in Graves' hyperthyroidism and ophthalmopathy. That publication notes: Each diagnosis drew on symptoms, thyroxine, TRAb, thyroid ultrasound and orbital computed tomography findings.

The sequence was collected from a man aged 40-55 years with Graves disease. The sequencing used peripheral blood mononuclear cells (PBMCs), collected at new diagnosis, from a patient treated with antithyroid drugs. V is TRBV12-3 or TRBV12-4 and J is TRBJ2-5, with D possibly being TRBD2 (6 bases). The CDR3 sequence is CASSLQSGAETQYF. The CDR3 coding sequence is TGTGCCAGCAGTTTACAGTCGGGAGCAGAGACCCAGTACTTC.